This T cell receptor beta chain was recorded in a study of shared clonotypes between healthy human individuals. Trimming took off 4 bases at V and 4 bases at J, with 14 bases between the two ends. This CDR3 spans 15 amino acids. CDR1 is SGDLS and CDR2 is YYNGEE in the germline V gene. Selected positively for CCR7 and CD45RO-negative, naive CD8 cells excluded terminally differentiated effector memory CD45RA+ cells. Those who donated, Caucasian adults without exception, all lived in Nashville, Tennessee. Sequencing was at deep level. Profiled with immunoSEQ multiplex PCR; TCRdb holds only in-frame clones, not every one. The table includes millions of clones, just over 90% detected once. Study-wide results and limits: Clonotype sharing among donors likely depends on sequencing depth. Sequencing of the sorted subsets was shown by rarefaction to be incomplete despite large depth.

About this clone itself: Its antigen remains unidentified.

This sequence originates from a man aged 18 to 30 in good health. Some clones in this sample may be carry-over from other donors' samples. This rearrangement joins TRBV9 to TRBJ2-2; no definite D call. The material sequenced was naive CD8+ T cells from PBMCs. For the CDR3, the DNA is TGTGCCAGCAGCCCCTCGATATCCGGCACCGGGGAGCTGTTTTTT. Amino acid sequence: CASSPSISGTGELFF.